One sample yielded the 13 T cell receptor beta chains listed below, sequenced in a study of siplizumab effects on memory and regulatory T cells. TCRdb's copy holds only in-frame clones and misses some; the assay was immunoSEQ multiplex PCR. Counted here are roughly 60,000 clones, 93% occurring once; the ten biggest clones make up 38%. Material for sequencing was CD8+ T cells sorted from blood. These receptors were taken from a human donor in good health.

The V and J genes are TRBV5-8 and TRBJ2-1, with D possibly being TRBD2 (5 bases). The V gene's germline CDR1 is SGHTS and CDR2 YDEGEE. The CDR3 consists of 20 residues. V was clipped by 3 bases and J by 0 bases, with 25 bases between them. The CDR3 coding sequence is TGTGCCAGCAGCTACGTCCATGGATACGGGGTAAGAAGCTCCTACAATGAGCAGTTCTTC. Protein sequence: CASSYVHGYGVRSSYNEQFF.

The sample holds one count of this clone. This rearrangement joins TRBV7-9 to TRBJ2-5; 12 bases line up with TRBD2. V gave up 5 bases and J gave up 2 bases; unmatched junction bases: 3. Germline CDR1 is SEHNR and CDR2 is FQNEAQ (reference sequence). The CDR3 is made up of 15 amino acids. This CDR3 reads CASSAGTSGQETQYF. For the CDR3, the DNA is TGTGCCAGCAGCGCCGGGACTAGCGGGCAAGAGACCCAGTACTTC.

The DNA for the CDR3 is TGTGCCAGCAGCGCGGGACTCATAGCCAAAAACATTCAGTACTTC. Its translation is CASSAGLIAKNIQYF. This rearrangement joins TRBV9 to TRBJ2-4, with TRBD2 as a possible D gene (6 bases). Germline CDR1 reads SGDLS; CDR2 reads YYNGEE. Trimming removed 3 bases from V and 0 bases from J, with 10 bases in between. There are 15 residues in the CDR3.

V gene TRBV30 combines with J gene TRBJ2-1, with D hard to call. V lost 1 base and J lost 7, with 5 bases in between. This CDR3 is 11 amino acids long. Looked up from germline, CDR1 is GTSNPN and CDR2 is SVGIG (reference sequence). CDR3 nucleotide sequence: TGTGCCTGGAGTGGAGGTAATGAGCAGTTCTTC. Its translation: CAWSGGNEQFF.

To note about this clone: Mismatch with germline at one junction end may stem from a read error. V usage is TRBV2 and J usage is TRBJ1-2; 8 bases match TRBD1. Germline loops: CDR1 SNHLY, CDR2 FYNNEI. The CDR3 covers 13 residues. CDR3 in amino acids: CVSPRTGNYGYTF. The CDR3 DNA reads as TGTGTCAGCCCACGGACAGGGAACTATGGCTACACCTTC.

The chain's CDR3 is CASSPPGTGVYNEQFF. CDR3 coding DNA: TGTGCCAGCAGTCCCCCCGGGACAGGGGTTTACAATGAGCAGTTCTTC. This chain connects TRBV7-6 to TRBJ2-1; 10 positions match TRBD1. J was trimmed by 4 bases and V by 6 bases; bases with no gene match: 9. The germline CDR1 and CDR2 sequences are SGHVS and FNYEAQ. The CDR3 contains 16 residues.

The chain carries TRBV11-3 and TRBJ2-1; 16 bases match TRBD2. After removal of 5 bases from V and 4 bases from J, the junction contained 8 bases not matched to a gene. The CDR3 is made up of 18 amino acids. The germline V gene has CDR1 SGHNT and CDR2 YENEEA. DNA for the CDR3: TGTGCCAGCAGCCCCGGGACTAGCGGGAGGGTTGAATACAATGAGCAGTTCTTC. Its protein product is CASSPGTSGRVEYNEQFF.

The chain joins TRBV5-6 to TRBJ2-7; the D is unclear. The V and J ends lost 5 bases and 1 base respectively, with 10 bases between them. The CDR3 contains 13 residues. Germline values: CDR1 SGHDT, CDR2 YYEEEE. The CDR3 DNA is TGTGCCAGCAGTCCCGGGCGATCCTACGAGCAGTACTTC. Translated, it gives CASSPGRSYEQYF.

The chain recombines TRBV6-6 with TRBJ1-5; D gene unclear. The CDR3 has 10 amino acids. V was clipped by 8 bases and J by 9 bases, with 8 bases between them. Per the germline V gene, CDR1 is MNHNY and CDR2 is SVGAGI (reference sequence). CDR3 region: CASGPGPQHF. As DNA, the CDR3 is TGTGCCAGCGGACCAGGGCCCCAGCATTTT.

The CDR3 sequence: CASSRLGGIDYGYTF. The CDR3 nucleotides are TGCGCCAGCAGTCGCCTAGGGGGTATAGACTATGGCTACACCTTC. This rearrangement joins TRBV23-1 to TRBJ1-2, with D possibly being TRBD1 (6 bases). TRBV23-1 carries the ORF label, with uncertain function. V was pared by 4 bases and J by 3 bases, with 15 bases between. This CDR3 spans 15 amino acids.

This clone was observed a single time. V and J are TRBV19 and TRBJ2-1, with a tentative D call TRBD2 (6 bases). V lost 5 bases, J lost 2 bases, and 13 bases lay in between. The CDR3 contains 15 residues. Germline loops: CDR1 LNHDA, CDR2 SQIVND (reference sequence). CDR3 in amino acids: CASSFEGGTYNEQFF. As DNA, the CDR3 is TGTGCCAGTAGTTTCGAGGGAGGTACCTACAATGAGCAGTTCTTC.

As to this clone: A far more abundant clone sits one base away, making this likely a read error. The sample contains more than one DNA sequence encoding this CDR3. V and J are TRBV7-3 and TRBJ2-1; 7 bases line up with TRBD2. With V trimmed by 6 bases and J by 9 bases, 11 bases remained unmatched. The germline gives CDR1 SGHTA, CDR2 FQGTGA. The CDR3 extends over 14 amino acids. CDR3 sequence: CASSPLGREGEQFF. The DNA of the CDR3 is TGTGCCAGCAGTCCGCTGGGGAGGGAGGGTGAGCAGTTCTTC.

The chain recombines TRBV6-1 with TRBJ2-7, with 11 bases fitting TRBD1. Germline trimming cut 7 bases from V and 7 bases from J; bases unmatched to any gene: 12. Germline assignment: CDR1 MNHNS and CDR2 SASEGT. The CDR3 covers 15 residues. The CDR3 loop reads CASTQGRTGGNEQYF. CDR3 DNA sequence: TGTGCCAGCACCCAAGGCAGGACAGGGGGCAATGAGCAGTACTTC.